Listed here are 30 T cell receptor beta chains from one sample, sequenced in a study of shared clonotypes between healthy human individuals. Naive CD8 populations comprised CD45RO-negative cells positively selected for CCR7, excluding terminally differentiated effector memory CD45RA+ cells. Sequenced by immunoSEQ multiplex PCR; TCRdb stores in-frame clones only, minus some. Of more than 2 million clones listed, about 95% are singletons. The sample consisted of naive CD8+ T cells sorted from blood. These receptors originate from a man aged 18 to 35 in good health.

Turning to this clone: Other DNA sequences within the sample encode an identical CDR3. V usage is TRBV9 and J usage is TRBJ2-3, with TRBD2 matching over 9 bases. V was pared by 0 bases and J by 4 bases, with 3 bases of the junction left unmatched. This CDR3 region has 15 residues. CDR1 and CDR2 from the germline V gene are SGDLS and YYNGEE. CDR3 residues: CASSVGPSGADTQYF. Written as DNA, the CDR3 is TGTGCCAGCAGCGTAGGCCCTAGCGGGGCAGATACGCAGTATTTT.

This clone was seen only a few times. The rearrangement uses TRBV29-1 and TRBJ2-3; 11 nucleotides line up with TRBD2. The CDR3 spans 15 residues. Germline assignment: CDR1 SQVTM and CDR2 ANQGSEA. J was trimmed by 3 bases and V by 7 bases; bases with no gene match: 9. DNA of the CDR3: TGCAGCGGCGAAGCGGGACTAGCGGTGACAGATACGCAGTATTTT. Its protein is CSGEAGLAVTDTQYF.

V and J are TRBV7-9 and TRBJ1-1; D call uncertain. CDR1 and CDR2 from the germline V gene are SEHNR and FQNEAQ (reference sequence). The CDR3 is 14 residues long. V was trimmed by 5 bases and J by 2 bases, leaving 12 bases between them. In nucleotides, the CDR3 is TGTGCCAGCAGCCCCCTCGAGGGAAACACTGAAGCTTTCTTT. Translation gives CASSPLEGNTEAFF.

The genes are TRBV5-6 and TRBJ1-2; D unclear. The CDR3 extends over 14 amino acids. Germline CDR1 and CDR2: SGHDT and YYEEEE. V dropped 7 bases and J dropped 4 bases, with 17 bases sitting between them. CDR3 nucleotide sequence: TGTGCCAGCGTACTTTCCGGGAGCACCTATGGCTACACCTTC. It specifies CASVLSGSTYGYTF.

This sequence joins TRBV2 and TRBJ2-7, with D hard to call. The germline V gene has CDR1 SNHLY and CDR2 FYNNEI. Deletions cut 3 bases from V and 5 bases from J, with 17 bases between. There are 15 residues in the CDR3. DNA for the CDR3: TGTGCCAGCAGTGATCCTAGTGCGAGTGGACACGAGCAGTACTTC. Translating gives CASSDPSASGHEQYF.

V is TRBV5-6 and J is TRBJ2-5; D perhaps matches TRBD2 (5 bases). Looked up from germline, CDR1 is SGHDT and CDR2 is YYEEEE. V lost 2 bases and J 1 base, leaving 15 bases between the germline ends. The CDR3 is 16 amino acids. The CDR3 spells CASSFWSGETQETQYF. In nucleotides, the CDR3 is TGTGCCAGCAGCTTCTGGAGCGGAGAAACCCAAGAGACCCAGTACTTC. The variable domain in full, completed from reference TRBV5-6 and TRBJ2-5, reads DAGVTQSPTHLIKTRGQQVTLRCSPKSGHDTVSWYQQALGQGPQFIFQYYEEEERQRGNFPDRFSGHQFPNYSSELNVNALLLGDSALYLCASSFWSGETQETQYFGPGTRLLVL.

J is TRBJ2-7 and V is TRBV5-4; D perhaps matches TRBD1 (6 bases). Germline loops: CDR1 SGHNT, CDR2 YYREEE (reference sequence). Between the trimmed V and J ends, which lost 4 bases and 2 bases, there was a span of 13 bases. CDR3 length: 14 residues. CDR3 DNA: TGTGCCAGCAGCCCCACGGACAGACCCTACGAGCAGTACTTC. It encodes CASSPTDRPYEQYF. The full variable domain, completed using reference TRBV5-4 and TRBJ2-7, is ETGVTQSPTHLIKTRGQQVTLRCSSQSGHNTVSWYQQALGQGPQFIFQYYREEENGRGNFPPRFSGLQFPNYSSELNVNALELDDSALYLCASSPTDRPYEQYFGPGTRLTVT.

The chain joins TRBV6-5 to TRBJ2-1, with D possibly matching TRBD2 (5 bases). CDR1 and CDR2 (germline): MNHEY, SVGAGI. The V end lost 0 bases, the J end lost 10 bases, and 13 bases lay between the germline ends. The CDR3 is 14 amino acids. CDR3 amino acids: CASSYSLGVGEQFF. DNA for the CDR3: TGTGCCAGCAGTTACTCGCTCGGGGTTGGGGAGCAGTTCTTC.

The V gene is TRBV4-1, the J gene TRBJ2-1; D possibly uses TRBD1 or TRBD2 (5 bases each). Germline V CDR1 and CDR2: MGHRA, YSYEKL. The CDR3 extends over 16 amino acids. Trimming stripped 4 bases from V and 0 bases from J, with 13 bases between. DNA for the CDR3: TGCGCCAGCAGCCTTGCTGGTGGGGGCTCCTACAATGAGCAGTTCTTC. It yields the protein CASSLAGGGSYNEQFF.

The rearrangement links TRBV7-6 to TRBJ2-7, with D perhaps TRBD1 (6 bases). Trimming shortened V by 1 base and J by 4 bases, and 14 bases separated the two germline ends. Germline assignment: CDR1 SGHVS and CDR2 FNYEAQ. This CDR3 spans 15 amino acids. The CDR3 nucleotides are TGTGCCAGCAGCTTAGGTGGGGGCTTCGGGTACGAGCAGTACTTC. It translates to CASSLGGGFGYEQYF.

Only one count was recorded for this clone. This chain connects TRBV7-9 to TRBJ1-3; 8 nucleotides align to TRBD1. From germline, CDR1 is SEHNR and CDR2 FQNEAQ (reference sequence). V was pared by 5 bases and J by 2 bases, with 2 bases of the junction left unmatched. The CDR3 is 14 amino acids. CDR3 protein: CASSQDRAGNTIYF. CDR3 nucleotides: TGTGCCAGCAGCCAGGACAGGGCTGGAAACACCATATATTTT.

The chain is built from TRBV2 and TRBJ1-3; D not resolved. The CDR3 extends over 16 amino acids. Germline CDR1 SNHLY, CDR2 FYNNEI. V lost 0 bases, J lost 4 bases, and 13 bases lay in between. The CDR3 nucleotides read TGTGCCAGCAGTGAAGCCACGGAGGGCCGCGGAAACACCATATATTTT. Protein sequence: CASSEATEGRGNTIYF.

The chain is built from TRBV10-3 and TRBJ2-7, with D possibly matching TRBD2 (6 bases). The CDR3 is made up of 14 amino acids. Trimming took 8 bases from V and 0 from J, leaving 14 bases between them. Germline assignment: CDR1 ENHRY and CDR2 SYGVKD. Here the CDR3 DNA reads TGTGCCATCGGACCTGGGGGGTTCTCCTACGAGCAGTACTTC. Encoded protein: CAIGPGGFSYEQYF.

The chain is built from TRBV7-2 and TRBJ2-7, with D uncertain. The CDR3 totals 14 residues. From germline, CDR1 is SGHTA and CDR2 FQGNSA. V lost 6 bases, J lost 2 bases, and 14 bases lay in between. The CDR3 spells CASSYLGNTYEQYF. CDR3 sequence (DNA): TGTGCCAGCAGTTACCTGGGAAATACCTACGAGCAGTACTTC.

The rearrangement joins TRBV15 to TRBJ2-5, with a possible D match to TRBD2 (7 bases). V lost 1 base, J lost 4 bases, and 10 bases lay in between. Germline V gives CDR1 LNHNV, CDR2 YYDKDF (reference sequence). The CDR3 runs to 14 residues. CDR3 region: CATSRAGGRETQYF. CDR3 bases: TGTGCCACCAGCAGAGCCGGGGGGCGAGAGACCCAGTACTTC.

The J gene is TRBJ2-1, the V gene TRBV5-1; D gene unclear. V was trimmed by 3 bases and J by 4 bases, leaving 11 bases between them. The CDR3 is 14 amino acids. Per germline, CDR1 SGHRS and CDR2 YFSETQ. The CDR3 DNA follows: TGCGCCAGCAGCTCAACGACGGAGTACAATGAGCAGTTCTTC. Translation gives CASSSTTEYNEQFF. Variable domain in full (rest from reference TRBV5-1 and TRBJ2-1): KAGVTQTPRYLIKTRGQQVTLSCSPISGHRSVSWYQQTPGQGLQFLFEYFSETQRNKGNFPGRFSGRQFSNSRSEMNVSTLELGDSALYLCASSSTTEYNEQFFGPGTRLTVL.

The chain recombines TRBV10-1 with TRBJ2-2, with D perhaps matching TRBD1 (6 bases). CDR1 and CDR2 (germline): WNHNN, SYGVQD (reference sequence). CDR3 length equals 14 residues. Trimming left V 5 bases short and J 3 bases short, with 10 bases between. The CDR3 sequence: CASSQGLDTGELFF. CDR3 sequence (DNA): TGCGCCAGCAGTCAGGGGCTGGACACCGGGGAGCTGTTTTTT.

CDR3 DNA sequence: TGCAGCGTCTTGAATGGGGCGGGGACCCAGTACTTC. This codes for CSVLNGAGTQYF. The chain carries TRBV29-1 and TRBJ2-5; D assignment may be TRBD1 or TRBD2 (5 bases each). The CDR3 length is 12 residues. Germline V gene lookup returns CDR1 SQVTM and CDR2 ANQGSEA. V lost 6 bases to trimming and J lost 7 bases, with 15 bases between them.

This clone appeared a few times. This CDR3 is also generated by other DNA sequences in the sample. J is TRBJ1-5 and V is TRBV4-2, with 7 positions matching TRBD1. Germline V CDR1 and CDR2: LGHNA, YNFKEQ. The CDR3 covers 13 residues. After removal of 0 bases from V and 7 bases from J, the junction contained 0 bases not matched to a gene. The CDR3 sequence is CASSQDRGQPQHF. The CDR3 region has the DNA TGTGCCAGCAGCCAAGACAGGGGGCAGCCCCAGCATTTT.

In DNA, the CDR3 is TGTGCCAGTAGTGGGACAGGGTTCATCGAGCAGTACTTC. It is translated as CASSGTGFIEQYF. The V call is TRBV19, the J call TRBJ2-7; TRBD1 aligns across 9 bases. In germline, CDR1 is LNHDA, CDR2 SQIVND (reference sequence). This CDR3 spans 13 amino acids. V shed 5 bases, J shed 6 bases, and the junction held 5 bases outside the gene matches.

As concerns this clone: Other DNA sequences of this sample code for an identical CDR3. The rearrangement joins TRBV27 to TRBJ2-7; the D is unclear. CDR3 length equals 14 residues. V lost 2 bases, J lost 2 bases, and 10 bases lay in between. The germline V gene encodes CDR1 MNHEY and CDR2 SMNVEV (reference sequence). CDR3 in DNA: TGTGCCAGCAGTTTAAGTGGGGTTCCCTACGAGCAGTACTTC. Translation: CASSLSGVPYEQYF.

This chain uses TRBV6-1 with TRBJ1-6; 9 bases fit TRBD1. Germline assignment: CDR1 MNHNS and CDR2 SASEGT. This CDR3 is built from 16 residues. V lost 1 base to trimming and J lost 10 bases; unmatched junction nucleotides: 8. The CDR3 sequence is CASSEVTGQGMSPLHF. The CDR3, as DNA: TGTGCCAGCAGTGAAGTCACGGGACAGGGCATGTCACCCCTCCACTTT.

The chain is built from TRBV29-1 and TRBJ2-7; 8 positions match TRBD2. Germline V gene data show CDR1 as SQVTM and CDR2 as ANQGSEA. The CDR3 sequence is 17 residues long. The junction had 10 bases not matched to a gene; V was cut back by 0 bases and J by 0 bases. CDR3 sequence reads: CSVEDPSGGGISYEQYF. Written as DNA, the CDR3 is TGCAGCGTTGAAGACCCCAGCGGGGGAGGGATCTCCTACGAGCAGTACTTC.

The chain joins TRBV18 to TRBJ2-7; D possibly corresponds to TRBD1 (7 bases). V dropped 6 bases and J dropped 0 bases, with 12 bases sitting between them. CDR1 is KGHSH, CDR2 LQKENI, per germline. The CDR3 has 14 residues. The CDR3 nucleotides read TGTGCCAGCTCTCAGGGGGGTAGCTCCTACGAGCAGTACTTC. Encoded protein: CASSQGGSSYEQYF.

This clone appeared a single time. The chain uses TRBV30 and TRBJ2-7; D not certain. CDR3 length equals 14 residues. V lost 4 bases, J lost 1 base, and 14 bases lay in between. Germline CDR1 is GTSNPN and CDR2 is SVGIG (reference sequence). The CDR3, as DNA: TGTGCCTGGACCCCCTGGGTGGGTTCCTACGAGCAGTACTTC. It is translated as CAWTPWVGSYEQYF.

The rearrangement uses TRBV10-3 and TRBJ1-2, with 9 bases fitting TRBD1. The CDR3 extends over 15 amino acids. Germline CDR1 is ENHRY and CDR2 is SYGVKD. Unmatched junction bases numbered 1, after V lost 2 bases and J lost 0 bases. The chain's CDR3 is CAISEGTGPNYGYTF. In nucleotides, the CDR3 is TGTGCCATCAGTGAGGGGACAGGGCCTAACTATGGCTACACCTTC.

Comment on this clone: This same CDR3 is encoded by further DNA sequences in the sample. The V call is TRBV7-9, the J call TRBJ2-7; D remains ambiguous. The V gene lost 5 bases and the J gene lost 4 bases, with 6 bases spanning the gap. This CDR3 has 11 residues. Germline V lookup: CDR1 SEHNR, CDR2 FQNEAQ (reference sequence). The CDR3 loop is CASSLYYEQYF. DNA of the CDR3: TGTGCCAGCAGCCTATATTACGAGCAGTACTTC.

This chain connects TRBV13 to TRBJ2-5; D is unresolved. Germline CDR1 reads PRHDT; CDR2 reads FYEKMQ (reference sequence). V dropped 3 bases and J dropped 0 bases, with 5 bases sitting between them. This CDR3 region has 13 residues. CDR3 residues: CASSLYHQETQYF. DNA for the CDR3: TGTGCCAGCAGCTTGTACCACCAAGAGACCCAGTACTTC.

Only one count was recorded for this clone. The chain recombines TRBV29-1 with TRBJ1-2; D is uncertain. Trimming stripped 0 bases from V and 3 bases from J, with 8 bases between. CDR3 size: 13 residues. Germline CDR1 reads SQVTM; CDR2 reads ANQGSEA. The CDR3 loop is CSVEEGSYYGYTF. The CDR3 nucleotides read TGCAGCGTTGAAGAAGGCAGCTACTATGGCTACACCTTC.

The chain is built from TRBV6-5 and TRBJ1-5; D gene unclear. V was shortened by 0 bases and J by 3 bases, with 12 bases between the two germline ends. This CDR3 spans 16 amino acids. Per the germline V gene, CDR1 is MNHEY and CDR2 is SVGAGI. CDR3 residues: CASSYSQDWINQPQHF. DNA for the CDR3: TGTGCCAGCAGTTACTCCCAGGATTGGATCAATCAGCCCCAGCATTTT.